These 26 T cell receptor beta chains were sequenced from one sample in a study of metastatic and nonmetastatic thyroid tumors. TCRdb re-analyzed the PCR reads through MiXCR. The sample lists 9,500 to 13,000 clones; about 30% were seen once. Before thyroid surgery, none of the patients had received any treatment. The sample was tumor tissue. These receptors were collected from a female donor with papillary thyroid cancer or a benign thyroid nodule (not recorded which). Some clones in this sample may be carry-over from other donors' samples.

This clone has a handful of counts. The V call is TRBV27, the J call TRBJ1-3; 8 bases align to TRBD1. The CDR3 totals 16 residues. V gave up 5 bases and J gave up 4 bases; unmatched junction bases: 10. Germline assignment: CDR1 MNHEY and CDR2 SMNVEV (reference sequence). Here the CDR3 reads CASSPIRGRSGNTIYF. Written as DNA, the CDR3 is TGTGCCAGCAGTCCCATCAGGGGGCGGTCGGGAAACACCATATATTTT.

By share, this clone ranks as medium-sized. This sequence joins TRBV12-3 or TRBV12-4 and TRBJ2-7; D is tentatively TRBD1 or TRBD2 (5 bases each). The CDR3 covers 12 residues. The germline V and J ends were trimmed by 6 bases and 7 bases, with 13 bases remaining between them. The CDR3 sequence: CASSPGTGEQYF. In nucleotides, the CDR3 is TGTGCCAGCAGCCCAGGGACGGGTGAGCAGTACTTC.

The chain has TRBV11-3 and TRBJ2-3; 7 nucleotides line up with TRBD1. V trimming: 5 bases; J trimming: 5 bases; junction bases outside the gene matches: 7. CDR3 length equals 14 residues. The germline V gene has CDR1 SGHNT and CDR2 YENEEA. The CDR3 protein is CASSPGQIGDTQYF. In nucleotides, the CDR3 is TGTGCCAGCAGCCCGGGACAGATCGGAGATACGCAGTATTTT.

This clone was picked up a small number of times. V is TRBV12-3 or TRBV12-4 and J is TRBJ2-2; 9 bases are shared with TRBD1. J gave up 2 bases and V 3 bases, and 4 bases lay outside the gene matches. The CDR3 sequence is 16 residues long. The CDR3 nucleotides read TGTGCCAGCAGTTTGGGACAGGGAGGCAACACCGGGGAGCTGTTTTTT. Translation: CASSLGQGGNTGELFF.

The gene calls are TRBV20-1 and TRBJ2-7, with no clear D. The germline gives CDR1 DFQATT, CDR2 SNEGSKA (reference sequence). Trimming stripped 1 base from V and 2 bases from J, with 9 bases between. The length of the CDR3 is 13 residues. In nucleotides, the CDR3 is TGCAGTGCTAGAGTGTGCGGAGCCTACGAGCAGTACTTC. Translation gives CSARVCGAYEQYF.

With respect to this clone: A much larger clone is a single base away; this may be a read error. The chain links TRBV20-1 to TRBJ1-1; D uncertain. With 4 bases removed from V and 0 bases from J, the gap between germline ends came to 9 bases. CDR3 length equals 13 residues. Germline V CDR1 and CDR2: DFQATT, SNEGSKA (reference sequence). The CDR3 region has the DNA TGCAGTGCTACACATGGCATGAACACTGAAGCTTTCTTT. The encoded protein is CSATHGMNTEAFF.

This clone is medium-sized by share. This chain joins TRBV30 and TRBJ2-1, with a weak D call TRBD2 (5 bases). V was cut by 2 bases and J by 9 bases, with 14 bases left in between. The CDR3 runs 13 residues. CDR1 and CDR2 from the germline V gene are GTSNPN and SVGIG (reference sequence). CDR3 protein: CAWSSSSGSEQFF. The CDR3 DNA reads TGTGCCTGGAGTTCTAGCTCAGGTAGTGAGCAGTTCTTC.

This clone was picked up a small number of times. The chain recombines TRBV15 with TRBJ2-3, with unresolved D. Trimming shortened V by 0 bases and J by 2 bases, and 12 bases separated the two germline ends. Germline lookup yields CDR1 LNHNV and CDR2 YYDKDF (reference sequence). The CDR3 contains 16 residues. In nucleotides, the CDR3 is TGTGCCACCAGCAGAGATAATTGGGGAACCACAGATACGCAGTATTTT. Protein product: CATSRDNWGTTDTQYF. The full variable domain, its missing parts supplied by reference TRBV15 and TRBJ2-3, is DAMVIQNPRYQVTQFGKPVTLSCSQTLNHNVMYWYQQKSSQAPKLLFHYYDKDFNNEADTPDNFQSRRPNTSFCFLDIRSPGLGDTAMYLCATSRDNWGTTDTQYFGPGTRLTVL.

On this clone: Since a much larger clone is just one base distant, this may be a read error. The rearrangement uses TRBV5-6 and TRBJ2-1; 10 nucleotides match TRBD2. Germline CDR1 is SGHDT and CDR2 is YYEEEE. The CDR3 totals 15 residues. Here the CDR3 DNA reads TGTGCCAGCAGCTTCCTAAGCGGGAGGGCCAGGGAGCATTTCTTC. This encodes CASSFLSGRAREHFF.

The V and J genes are TRBV20-1 and TRBJ1-2, with D perhaps TRBD1 (6 bases). This CDR3 has 14 residues. CDR1 DFQATT and CDR2 SNEGSKA come from the germline V gene (reference sequence). V lost 6 bases, J lost 10 bases, and 24 bases lay in between. This CDR3 is CSAEGGVRGLVYTF. CDR3 DNA sequence: TGCAGTGCGGAGGGAGGTGTCCGGGGGCTAGTCTACACCTTC.

The J gene is TRBJ2-7, the V gene TRBV18; 10 nucleotides match TRBD1. After removal of 0 bases from V and 2 bases from J, the junction contained 4 bases not matched to a gene. The germline gives CDR1 KGHSH, CDR2 LQKENI. This CDR3 is 16 amino acids long. CDR3 protein: CASSPPGTGATYEQYF. CDR3 bases: TGTGCCAGCTCACCACCTGGGACAGGGGCAACCTACGAGCAGTACTTC.

The chain carries TRBV4-2 and TRBJ2-7; D may be TRBD1 (6 bases). V lost 4 bases, J lost 7 bases, and 11 bases lay in between. This CDR3 comprises 12 residues. Germline CDR1 is LGHNA and CDR2 is YNFKEQ. CDR3: CASSPPGTEQYF. The CDR3 nucleotides read TGTGCCAGCAGCCCTCCAGGGACAGAGCAGTACTTC.

V and J are TRBV20-1 and TRBJ2-1; D unresolved. This CDR3 region has 14 residues. Germline V gives CDR1 DFQATT, CDR2 SNEGSKA (reference sequence). V lost 3 bases to trimming and J lost 0 bases, with 9 bases between them. The CDR3 nucleotides are TGCAGTGCTAGGGGCGTGAGCTCCTACAATGAGCAGTTCTTC. Translated, it gives CSARGVSSYNEQFF.

With respect to this clone: A read error may account for a junction end that differs from germline. J is TRBJ2-7 and V is TRBV12-3 or TRBV12-4, with D possibly being TRBD1 (5 bases). This CDR3 is built from 14 residues. The CDR3 nucleotides are TGTGCCATCAGCCCCGACAGTACGTCCTACGATCAGTACTTC. It codes for CAISPDSTSYDQYF.

By share of the sample, this clone is medium-sized (0.01 to 0.1%). The V and J genes are TRBV3-1 and TRBJ2-3; no definite D call. The germline V and J ends were trimmed by 2 bases and 5 bases, with 8 bases remaining between them. Germline V lookup: CDR1 LGHDT, CDR2 YNNKEL (reference sequence). The CDR3 is 13 residues long. The CDR3 DNA is TGTGCCAGCAGCCAAAGCGCCGGAGATACGCAGTATTTT. Its protein product is CASSQSAGDTQYF.

In its sample, this clone ranks as medium-sized. The chain is built from TRBV5-1 and TRBJ2-4; no reliable D call. The CDR3 runs to 15 residues. Germline V gene lookup returns CDR1 SGHRS and CDR2 YFSETQ. V lost 0 bases and J 7 bases, leaving 14 bases between the germline ends. The CDR3 sequence is CASSLGGQSVNIQYF. The CDR3 DNA is TGCGCCAGCAGCTTGGGAGGTCAGTCGGTCAACATTCAGTACTTC. Full variable domain (rest looked up from reference TRBV5-1 and TRBJ2-4): KAGVTQTPRYLIKTRGQQVTLSCSPISGHRSVSWYQQTPGQGLQFLFEYFSETQRNKGNFPGRFSGRQFSNSRSEMNVSTLELGDSALYLCASSLGGQSVNIQYFGAGTRLSVL.

Remarks on this clone: One end of the junction varies from germline; a read error may be responsible. The chain has TRBV12-3 or TRBV12-4 and TRBJ2-7; perhaps D is TRBD1 or TRBD2 (5 bases each). CDR3 size: 12 residues. CDR3 loop: CSSSPGTCEQYF. The CDR3 DNA is TGTTCCAGCAGCCCAGGGACGTGTGAGCAGTACTTC.

This clone was counted ten times or more. One end of the junction fails to match germline, which may point to a read error. Written as DNA, the CDR3 is TGCGCCAGCAGCCCGGGCAGATTAAAGTACAATGGGCAGTTCTTC. Its translation: CASSPGRLKYNGQFF. The chain is built from TRBV4-1 and TRBJ2-1; D uncertain. The germline V gene encodes CDR1 MGHRA and CDR2 YSYEKL. The length of the CDR3 is 15 residues.

There are a few counts of this clone. A much larger clone lies a single base off, so this may be a read error. Other DNA sequences in the same sample also yield this CDR3. This chain connects TRBV27 to TRBJ2-3; TRBD1 matches 7 bases. Germline CDR1 and CDR2: MNHEY and SMNVEV (reference sequence). This CDR3 contains 15 residues. The CDR3 DNA is TGTGCAAGCAGAGACAGGGTTCGAGCGTCAGATACGCAGTATTTT. The encoded protein is CASRDRVRASDTQYF.

The J gene is TRBJ1-1, the V gene TRBV24-1; 7 nucleotides align to TRBD1. V lost 4 bases to trimming and J lost 7 bases; unmatched junction nucleotides: 5. Germline V gene data show CDR1 as KGHDR and CDR2 as SFDVKD. This CDR3 has 13 amino acids. The CDR3 DNA is TGTGCCACCAGTGAACGAGGACAGGATGAAGCTTTCTTT. Its protein product is CATSERGQDEAFF.

This clone was seen a few times. The chain has TRBV6-1 and TRBJ1-3; 7 positions match TRBD1. The junction had 9 bases not matched to a gene; V was cut back by 7 bases and J by 3 bases. Germline values: CDR1 MNHNS, CDR2 SASEGT. The CDR3 is 15 residues long. In nucleotides, the CDR3 is TGTGCCAGCACCAGCACTTCAGGGGGTGGAAACACCATATATTTT. Protein sequence: CASTSTSGGGNTIYF.

This clone is deemed medium-sized (0.01 to 0.1%). The CDR3 region has the DNA TGCGCCAGCAGCCAAGACCACCTGACCATCGGGGGGTCCTACGAGCAGTACTTC. Translating gives CASSQDHLTIGGSYEQYF. The chain links TRBV4-1 to TRBJ2-7; 7 bases agree with TRBD2. V shed 0 bases, J shed 1 base, and the junction held 12 bases outside the gene matches. This CDR3 spans 18 amino acids. The V gene's germline CDR1 is MGHRA and CDR2 YSYEKL.

The CDR3 reads CSARSPSGGSYEQYF. For the CDR3, the DNA is TGCAGTGCTAGAAGCCCTAGCGGGGGCTCCTACGAGCAGTACTTC. The rearrangement uses TRBV20-1 and TRBJ2-7; 10 positions match TRBD2. Germline values: CDR1 DFQATT, CDR2 SNEGSKA (reference sequence). This CDR3 is built from 15 residues. V was pared by 2 bases and J by 0 bases, with 4 bases of the junction left unmatched.

The chain employs TRBV6-1 and TRBJ1-1; the D is unclear. Germline loops: CDR1 MNHNS, CDR2 SASEGT. Between the trimmed V and J ends, which lost 9 bases and 4 bases, there was a span of 9 bases. This CDR3 region has 11 residues. CDR3 in amino acids: CASKGGTEAFF. CDR3 nucleotide sequence: TGTGCCAGTAAAGGTGGCACTGAAGCTTTCTTT.

In this sample, this clone turned up a few times. V and J are TRBV28 and TRBJ1-3; D unresolved. The CDR3 extends over 15 amino acids. With 5 bases removed from V and 0 bases from J, the gap between germline ends came to 11 bases. Looked up from germline, CDR1 is MDHEN and CDR2 is SYDVKM. The CDR3 loop is CASSPGLTSGNTIYF. In DNA, the CDR3 is TGTGCCAGCAGTCCCGGGCTCACCTCTGGAAACACCATATATTTT.

By sample fraction, this clone is medium-sized. The V gene is TRBV28, the J gene TRBJ1-2; D gene uncertain. The V end was cut by 4 bases, the J end by 5 bases, with 20 bases between. This CDR3 is built from 16 residues. Germline V lookup: CDR1 MDHEN, CDR2 SYDVKM. The CDR3 here is CASSSPGWVGRYGYTF. The CDR3 DNA is TGTGCCAGCAGTTCCCCCGGGTGGGTCGGAAGGTATGGCTACACCTTC.